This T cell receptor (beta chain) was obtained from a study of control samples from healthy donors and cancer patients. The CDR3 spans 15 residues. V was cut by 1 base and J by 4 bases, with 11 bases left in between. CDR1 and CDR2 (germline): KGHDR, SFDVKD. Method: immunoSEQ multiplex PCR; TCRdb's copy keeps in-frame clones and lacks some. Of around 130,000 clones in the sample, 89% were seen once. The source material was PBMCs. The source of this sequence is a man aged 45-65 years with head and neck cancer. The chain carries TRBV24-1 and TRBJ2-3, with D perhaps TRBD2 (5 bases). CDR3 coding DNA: TGTGCCACCAGTGATTTCACGGACTCCTCAGATACGCAGTATTTT. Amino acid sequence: CATSDFTDSSDTQYF.